This entry lists 4 T cell receptor beta chains sequenced from one sample in a study of blood T cells in healthy people across ages. A J-beta primer mix and a sample-barcoded 5' primer were used in a second PCR of roughly 7 to 12 cycles. TCRdb independently ran MiXCR on the 5' RACE reads; one entry per CDR3 protein. The sample contains almost 1 million distinct CDR3 sequences, around 54% of which appear only once. The sequencing sample was made of blood. These receptors all come from a woman aged 60-75 years in good health.

This rearrangement joins TRBV7-9 to TRBJ2-7; D unresolved. V lost 5 bases to trimming and J lost 6 bases, with 17 bases between them. The CDR3 sequence is 14 residues long. Germline CDR1 is SEHNR and CDR2 is FQNEAQ (reference sequence). As DNA, the CDR3 is TGTGCCAGCAGCCAAAGTGGTGCAAAGGTCGAGCAGTACTTC. It codes for CASSQSGAKVEQYF. The variable domain in full, completed from reference TRBV7-9 and TRBJ2-7, reads DTGVSQNPRHKITKRGQNVTFRCDPISEHNRLYWYRQTLGQGPEFLTYFQNEAQLEKSRLLSDRFSAERPKGSFSTLEIQRTEQGDSAMYLCASSQSGAKVEQYFGPGTRLTVT.

This sequence joins TRBV7-2 and TRBJ2-1, with a tentative D call TRBD2 (5 bases). Trimming removed 3 bases from V and 3 bases from J, with 15 bases in between. This CDR3 comprises 16 residues. CDR1 is SGHTA and CDR2 is FQGNSA in the germline V gene. Here the CDR3 reads CASSFKLVGIYNEQFF. CDR3 coding DNA: TGTGCCAGCAGCTTCAAACTAGTGGGAATCTACAATGAGCAGTTCTTC.

Concerning this clonotype itself: Since no conserved phenylalanine or tryptophan closes the CDR3, a read error is the likely cause. This chain uses TRBV29-1 with TRBJ2-1, with 8 bases identical to TRBD2. The trim removed 8 bases at V and 6 bases at J, leaving 9 bases unmatched. CDR1 is SQVTM and CDR2 is ANQGSEA in the germline V gene. This CDR3 comprises 13 residues. The CDR3 DNA reads TGCAGCACCAGCGGGAGAACTGGCAATGAGCAGTTCGTC. This encodes CSTSGRTGNEQFV.

This chain joins TRBV18 and TRBJ1-4, with D hard to call. The CDR3 has 15 residues. The V gene lost 8 bases and the J gene lost 5 bases, with 18 bases spanning the gap. Germline-derived CDR1 and CDR2 are KGHSH and LQKENI. The DNA of the CDR3 is TGTGCCAGCACCGGCGGGAGCTCCTACAATGAAAAACTGTTTTTT. Protein sequence: CASTGGSSYNEKLFF.